A selection of T cell receptor beta chains follows, all from one sample in a study of identical twins. One entry per CDR3 protein results from TCRdb running MiXCR on the 5' RACE reads. The sample has around 230,000 distinct CDR3 sequences, 6.5% seen once. The data were also submitted as part of a second study, on T cells expressing NK-cell markers.

Sample: CD8+ T cells sorted from blood. These receptors all stem from a woman aged 18-29 years in good health. Each CDR3 is given with its conserved first and last residue. A D gene is named only where the DNA matches it firmly. Some rows mark clone size as missing; the rest say once, few, many or name a class of expanded clone.

CDR3 DNA	CDR3 protein	V gene	clone size	D gene	J gene
TGTGCCAGCAGCTCCCGGGGGAGGGATCCTAATTCACCCCTCCACTTT	CASSSRGRDPNSPLHF	TRBV7-9	few	NA	TRBJ1-6
TGTGCCATCGTCGCACGGGACAGGGAGAGTGGGTCTGGAAACACCATATATTTT	CAIVARDRESGSGNTIYF	TRBV10-3	few	TRBD1	TRBJ1-3
TGTGCCAGCAACGAGGGCTATATGAACACTGAAGCTTTCTTT	CASNEGYMNTEAFF	TRBV12-3/TRBV12-4	many	NA	TRBJ1-1
TGTGCCAGCAGCGGCCTTAGCGGGAGAGGCGGCACCGGGGAGCTGTTTTTT	CASSGLSGRGGTGELFF	TRBV7-9	many	TRBD2	TRBJ2-2
TGCGCCAGCAGCGACCTTAGGGGCGGGGGGAACACTGAAGCTTTCTTT	CASSDLRGGGNTEAFF	TRBV5-1	few	NA	TRBJ1-1
TGTGCCAGCAGTGAACGTCGGGCTATACAGGGGTACCAAGAGACCCAGTACTTC	CASSERRAIQGYQETQYF	TRBV6-1	NA	TRBD1	TRBJ2-5
TGTGCCAGCAGTTTCTTAGCGGAGGTTCCCTACGAGCAGTACTTC	CASSFLAEVPYEQYF	TRBV6-2/TRBV6-3	NA	NA	TRBJ2-7
TGTGCCAGCAGCCCACCCGGGACTAGCGGGAGGACCCCCTACAATGAGCAGTTCTTC	CASSPPGTSGRTPYNEQFF	TRBV11-1	NA	TRBD2	TRBJ2-1
TGTGCCAGCTCCGGGAGTCTCGAAAAACTGTTTTTT	CASSGSLEKLFF	TRBV2	NA	NA	TRBJ1-4
TGCAGCGTATGGGGACAGGAGAACCCCTACGAGCAGTACTTC	CSVWGQENPYEQYF	TRBV29-1	many	TRBD1	TRBJ2-7
TGTGCCAGCAGCTTGGCCTATCAAGCGGGGGACTCCTACGAGCAGTACTTC	CASSLAYQAGDSYEQYF	TRBV5-6	NA	TRBD2	TRBJ2-7
TGTGCCAGCAGCTCTGGGGGGGGTGGCGGACACAATGAGCAGTTCTTC	CASSSGGGGGHNEQFF	TRBV7-9	NA	TRBD2	TRBJ2-1
TGTGCCAGCAGTTTTCCGGGACGAGAAGCTTTCTTT	CASSFPGREAFF	TRBV12-3/TRBV12-4	many	NA	TRBJ1-1
TGTGCCCTCCATCTCCGGGCCATGCAGTTCTTC	CALHLRAMQFF	TRBV2	few	NA	TRBJ2-1
TGTGCCAGTAGTACACCGGGACAGCAAGAGACCCAGTACTTC	CASSTPGQQETQYF	TRBV19	NA	TRBD1	TRBJ2-5
TGTGCCACCAGACCGACTAGTGGAAAGGATGAGCAGTACTTC	CATRPTSGKDEQYF	TRBV15	many	NA	TRBJ2-7
TGTGCCAGCAGCTTAAAAGCGGGGTCGTACGAGCAGTACTTC	CASSLKAGSYEQYF	TRBV7-2	NA	TRBD2	TRBJ2-7
TGTGCCAGCAGCCCGGGACTAGCGGGGGGATACACCGGGGAGCTGTTTTTT	CASSPGLAGGYTGELFF	TRBV5-6	few	TRBD2	TRBJ2-2
TGTGCCAGCAGCTTCGATACGGGACTAACCGGGGAGCTGTTTTTT	CASSFDTGLTGELFF	TRBV9	NA	TRBD2	TRBJ2-2
TGTGCCAGCAGGTCAAGGACAGGGGGCTCCTACGAGCAGTACTTC	CASRSRTGGSYEQYF	TRBV2	NA	TRBD1	TRBJ2-7
TGTGCTAGTGGTCCTACGGGGACTGCCAATGAAAAACTGTTTTTT	CASGPTGTANEKLFF	TRBV12-5	few	NA	TRBJ1-4
TGCAGCGCATTTGGACAGGACGAGCAGTACTTC	CSAFGQDEQYF	TRBV29-1	NA	TRBD1	TRBJ2-7
TGTGCCACCAGCAGAGAGGGGGAGCAGTTCTTC	CATSREGEQFF	TRBV15	many	NA	TRBJ2-1
TGCAGCGTCCACGGGACTCCCACCTACAATGAGCAGTTCTTC	CSVHGTPTYNEQFF	TRBV29-1	NA	NA	TRBJ2-1
TGCAGCGTTGAACCGCCCTACGAGCAGTACTTC	CSVEPPYEQYF	TRBV29-1	many	NA	TRBJ2-7
TGCAGCGTAGATGAGACAGGTAACACTGAAGCTTTCTTT	CSVDETGNTEAFF	TRBV29-1	many	NA	TRBJ1-1
TGTGCCAGCAGTTTTATCGGACAGACGTACAATGAGCAGTTCTTC	CASSFIGQTYNEQFF	TRBV27	few	NA	TRBJ2-1